This TCR beta chain was sequenced for a study of tumor-infiltrating lymphocytes in oesophageal squamous cell carcinoma. A remark on this clonotype: At one end the junction does not follow the germline gene, possibly because of a read error.

The CDR3 consists of 16 residues. A single record per CDR3 protein comes from TCRdb applying MiXCR to the PCR reads. The table includes some 25,000 distinct CDR3 sequences, roughly 40% detected once. This sequence originates from a male donor with esophageal squamous cell carcinoma. This rearrangement joins TRBV12-3 or TRBV12-4 to TRBJ2-1, with TRBD2 identical over 10 bases. Sequenced material: esophageal tumor tissue. For the CDR3, the DNA is TGTGCCAGCAGTCCAGCGGGAGGGCACTCCTACAATGAGCAGTACTTT. Amino acids: CASSPAGGHSYNEQYF.